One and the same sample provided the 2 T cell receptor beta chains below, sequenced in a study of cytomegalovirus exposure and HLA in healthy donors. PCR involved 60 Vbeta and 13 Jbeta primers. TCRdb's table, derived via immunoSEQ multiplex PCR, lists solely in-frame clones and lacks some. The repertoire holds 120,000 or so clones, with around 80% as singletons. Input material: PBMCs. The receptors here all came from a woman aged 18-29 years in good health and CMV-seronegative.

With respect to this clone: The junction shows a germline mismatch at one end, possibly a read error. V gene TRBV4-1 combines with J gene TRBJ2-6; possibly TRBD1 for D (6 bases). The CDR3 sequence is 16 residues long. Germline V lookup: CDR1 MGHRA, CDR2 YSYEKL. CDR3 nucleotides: TGCGCCAGCAGCCAAACCCCAACTCTGGGGGCCAACGGCCTGACTTTC. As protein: CASSQTPTLGANGLTF.

CDR3 nucleotides: TGTGCCAGCAGCTTGCGGAGAGGGTTTAGATACGAGCAGTACTTC. This encodes CASSLRRGFRYEQYF. The chain has TRBV13 and TRBJ2-7; D may be TRBD2 (5 bases). CDR3 size: 15 residues. The germline CDR1 and CDR2 sequences are PRHDT and FYEKMQ (reference sequence). The V gene lost 3 bases and the J gene lost 4 bases, with 16 bases spanning the gap. The entire variable domain, with the rest obtained from reference TRBV13 and TRBJ2-7, is as follows: AAGVIQSPRHLIKEKRETATLKCYPIPRHDTVYWYQQGPGQDPQFLISFYEKMQSDKGSIPDRFSAQQFSDYHSELNMSSLELGDSALYFCASSLRRGFRYEQYFGPGTRLTVT.